The present T cell receptor (beta chain) was sequenced within a study of blood T cell repertoires in COVID-19. Study overall: Sample material is recorded as cDNA or gDNA derived from T cells, B-cell-depleted T cells, or PBMCs.

Authors' processing steps: Amplification from reference gene primers served as the basis for estimated nucleated cell counts. Libraries were prepared by immunoSEQ multiplex PCR; TCRdb keeps only in-frame clonotypes and omits some of them. The DNA gave D and trimming, while V, J and clone size come from that table. Among 60,000 or so clones listed, 80% to 95% were seen once. CDR3 length: 12 amino acids. The V and J ends lost 4 bases and 5 bases respectively, with 8 bases between them. CDR1 is SNHLY, CDR2 FYNNEI, per germline. The receptor was isolated from a human donor with active COVID-19. The donor label of this sample is uncertain. V is TRBV2 and J is TRBJ2-5; maybe TRBD1 (5 bases). Material for sequencing was peripheral blood. The CDR3 nucleotides are TGTGCCAGCAGTGTCCAGGGTGAGACCCAGTACTTC. Its protein product is CASSVQGETQYF.